What follows are 29 T cell receptor beta chains derived from one specimen sequenced in a study of CD8+CD57+ T cells in acquired aplastic anemia (dated by TCRdb to 2017 to 2018). The patients picked for sequencing were ones in whom flow cytometry had shown an expansion of CD8+CD57+ cells. Sequencing was performed on an Illumina HiSeq 2000. Genomic DNA served as template for TCR beta VDJ combination and CDR3 sequence profiling. The public reads were run again by TCRdb, first through fastp at Q25 and then through MiXCR, and only productive beta chains were kept. A single entry per CDR3 protein holds the most common genes and DNA from its merged rows. Recorded for this sample are some 200,000 distinct CDR3 sequences; less than 60% of them occurred a single time. The top ten constitute more than 1.5% of the sample. The sequenced sample was sorted CD4+, CD8+, or CD8+CD57+ T cells (not recorded which) from PBMCs. All receptors come from a human donor with aplastic anemia.

In regard to this clonotype: Sequence at one end of the junction differs from germline and may be a read error. The chain combines TRBV2 with TRBJ1-2; D not certain. Germline CDR1 reads SNHLY; CDR2 reads FYNNEI. This CDR3 is 13 amino acids long. CDR3 bases: TGTGGCAGCAGTGAAGGCCAGAACTATGGCTACACCTTC. Its protein product is CGSSEGQNYGYTF.

This clonotype showed up many times. This chain connects TRBV20-1 to TRBJ2-7; D tentatively reads TRBD1 or TRBD2 (5 bases each). The germline V gene has CDR1 DFQATT and CDR2 SNEGSKA (reference sequence). V lost 5 bases to trimming and J lost 2 bases, with 16 bases between them. CDR3 size: 14 residues. CDR3 in DNA: TGCAGTGCTCGAGGGGCCCTCGGCGCCTACGAGCAGTACTTC. Translation gives CSARGALGAYEQYF.

The chain joins TRBV20-1 to TRBJ1-5, with TRBD1 matching 8 bases. The CDR3 consists of 14 residues. Germline CDR1 is DFQATT and CDR2 is SNEGSKA (reference sequence). The V and J ends lost 5 bases and 7 bases, in that order; junction bases with no gene match: 10. This CDR3 reads CSAPTGGPEQPQHF. CDR3 nucleotides: TGCAGTGCTCCTACAGGGGGGCCTGAGCAGCCCCAGCATTTT.

Comment on this clonotype: A much larger clone lies one base from this, so it may be a read error. The chain recombines TRBV10-3 with TRBJ1-2, with a possible D match to TRBD1 (5 bases). The V end was cut by 10 bases, the J end by 7 bases, with 19 bases between. Germline V gene sequence: CDR1 ENHRY, CDR2 SYGVKD. The CDR3 sequence is 13 residues long. The CDR3 protein is CASARQSGGGYTF. The CDR3 nucleotides are TGTGCCAGTGCTAGACAGTCCGGCGGTGGCTACACCTTC.

The rearrangement links TRBV10-2 to TRBJ1-1, with a tentative D call TRBD1 (5 bases). The germline gives CDR1 WSHSY, CDR2 SAAADI. This CDR3 is built from 14 residues. The V end lost 4 bases, the J end lost 7 bases, and 16 bases lay between the germline ends. CDR3 in DNA: TGCGCCAGCAGTGTCGTCGCGGTGGGGGATGAAGCTTTCTTT. Its protein is CASSVVAVGDEAFF.

In this sample, this clonotype turned up many times. The chain combines TRBV4-1 with TRBJ2-7, with 9 bases lining up with TRBD2. The J segment lost 2 bases and the V segment lost 3 bases, leaving 5 bases of the junction unmatched. The CDR3 runs to 15 residues. Germline CDR1 is MGHRA and CDR2 is YSYEKL. The CDR3 region is CASSHLAGVAYEQYF. DNA of the CDR3: TGCGCCAGCAGCCATTTAGCGGGAGTTGCCTACGAGCAGTACTTC.

This rearrangement joins TRBV29-1 to TRBJ1-2, with 10 positions matching TRBD1. CDR1 is SQVTM and CDR2 is ANQGSEA in the germline V gene. Trimming cost V 6 bases and J 7 bases; bases outside gene matches: 5. The CDR3 runs to 12 residues. CDR3 amino acids: CSVPDRGGGYTF. The CDR3 region has the DNA TGCAGCGTACCGGACAGGGGGGGTGGCTACACCTTC.

V and J are TRBV10-3 and TRBJ1-4, with 8 positions matching TRBD1. CDR3 length: 14 residues. With V trimmed by 6 bases and J by 7 bases, 7 bases remained unmatched. Germline-derived CDR1 and CDR2 are ENHRY and SYGVKD. The CDR3 region has the DNA TGTGCCATCAGCAGCGACAGGGGTGGTGAAAAACTGTTTTTT. Its protein is CAISSDRGGEKLFF.

The gene calls are TRBV15 and TRBJ2-2; D is ambiguous. Germline-derived CDR1 and CDR2 are LNHNV and YYDKDF (reference sequence). V gave up 0 bases and J gave up 8 bases, with 13 bases separating them. The CDR3 totals 15 residues. The CDR3 region is CATSRDRVRSGELFF. In DNA form, the CDR3 reads TGTGCCACCAGCAGAGATCGGGTCCGCTCGGGGGAGCTGTTTTTT.

This clonotype was seen many times. A read error may produce the germline difference seen at one junction end. The chain couples TRBV7-2 to TRBJ2-7, with TRBD2 as a possible D gene (6 bases). The CDR3 consists of 13 residues. The germline CDR1 and CDR2 sequences are SGHTA and FQGNSA. Here the CDR3 reads CASSLGGDRSPHF. The CDR3 DNA reads TGTGCCAGCAGCTTAGGCGGGGACCGCTCCCCGCACTTC. Using reference TRBV7-2 and TRBJ2-7 for the parts outside the CDR3, the full variable domain is GAGVSQSPSNKVTEKGKDVELRCDPISGHTALYWYRQSLGQGLEFLIYFQGNSAPDKSGLPSDRFSAERTGGSVSTLTIQRTQQEDSAVYLCASSLGGDRSPHFGPGTRLTVT.

This clonotype came up once. A much larger clone is a single base away; this may be a read error. CDR3 in DNA: TGCGCCAGCAGCTTGAGGGCTAGCGGGTTTCAAGAGACCCAGTACTTC. Translating gives CASSLRASGFQETQYF. The chain combines TRBV5-1 with TRBJ2-5; 8 nucleotides match TRBD2. V gave up 1 base and J gave up 2 bases; unmatched junction bases: 7. This CDR3 is built from 16 residues. Germline V CDR1 and CDR2: SGHRS, YFSETQ.

This chain uses TRBV6-2 or TRBV6-3 with TRBJ1-1; unclear D gene. Germline CDR1 MNHEY, CDR2 SVGEGT. The CDR3 length is 12 residues. Trimming removed 0 bases at V and 7 bases at J, with 6 bases between. Written as DNA, the CDR3 is TGTGCCAGCAGTTACTCGTCAAATGAAGCTTTCTTT. Translation gives CASSYSSNEAFF.

V usage is TRBV24-1 and J usage is TRBJ1-5; D uncertain. The V gene's germline CDR1 is KGHDR and CDR2 SFDVKD. V was pared by 0 bases and J by 7 bases, with 9 bases between. The CDR3 runs 14 residues. CDR3 sequence (DNA): TGTGCCACCAGTGATTTGTCCAGTTGGCAGCCCCAGCATTTT. It codes for CATSDLSSWQPQHF.

In its sample, this clonotype was seen many times. This chain links TRBV7-9 with TRBJ2-3; a weak D match, TRBD1 (6 bases). Per germline, CDR1 SEHNR and CDR2 FQNEAQ (reference sequence). The length of the CDR3 is 15 residues. V was clipped by 5 bases and J by 1 base, with 13 bases between them. As DNA, the CDR3 is TGTGCCAGCAGCCGCAGGGGAATTCGCACAGATACGCAGTATTTT. Encoded protein: CASSRRGIRTDTQYF. The full variable domain, completed using reference TRBV7-9 and TRBJ2-3, is DTGVSQNPRHKITKRGQNVTFRCDPISEHNRLYWYRQTLGQGPEFLTYFQNEAQLEKSRLLSDRFSAERPKGSFSTLEIQRTEQGDSAMYLCASSRRGIRTDTQYFGPGTRLTVL.

The chain couples TRBV2 to TRBJ2-1; D is perhaps TRBD1 (6 bases). This CDR3 has 12 residues. CDR1 SNHLY and CDR2 FYNNEI come from the germline V gene. Trimming cost V 7 bases and J 10 bases, with 14 bases left between them. The CDR3 DNA reads as TGTGCCAGCAATACAGGGTTAGGAGAGCAGTTCTTC. It yields the protein CASNTGLGEQFF.

The chain has TRBV5-1 and TRBJ2-5; D not resolved. Trimming removed 2 bases at V and 2 bases at J, with 13 bases between. CDR1 and CDR2 (germline): SGHRS, YFSETQ. The CDR3 spans 15 residues. The CDR3 loop reads CASSFITPIQETQYF. The CDR3 DNA follows: TGCGCCAGCAGCTTCATTACCCCAATTCAAGAGACCCAGTACTTC.

This clonotype has ten or more counts. The genes are TRBV27 and TRBJ1-2; TRBD1 matches at 7 bases. Germline V gene lookup returns CDR1 MNHEY and CDR2 SMNVEV (reference sequence). CDR3 length: 13 residues. After removal of 3 bases from V and 7 bases from J, the junction contained 5 bases not matched to a gene. The CDR3 DNA is TGTGCCAGCAGTTTCCAGGGGGAATCTGGCTACACCTTC. Its protein is CASSFQGESGYTF.

The V gene is TRBV29-1, the J gene TRBJ2-7, with TRBD1 identical over 11 bases. Germline loops: CDR1 SQVTM, CDR2 ANQGSEA. The CDR3 loop spans 15 amino acids. V lost 6 bases and J lost 2; bases outside the gene matches: 9. CDR3 nucleotides: TGCAGCGTGACCGATCCGGGACAGGGGGCCTACGAGCAGTACTTC. It yields the protein CSVTDPGQGAYEQYF.

The chain couples TRBV6-1 to TRBJ2-7; D is perhaps TRBD2 (6 bases). Trimming removed 3 bases from V and 3 bases from J, with 15 bases in between. CDR1 is MNHNS, CDR2 SASEGT, per germline. This CDR3 comprises 15 residues. CDR3 sequence (DNA): TGTGCCAGCAGTGACCAGGGACTCCTTGGCTACGAGCAGTACTTC. Encoded protein: CASSDQGLLGYEQYF.

This clonotype is a singleton in its sample. The chain couples TRBV15 to TRBJ2-3; D uncertain. The V gene's germline CDR1 is LNHNV and CDR2 YYDKDF (reference sequence). This CDR3 spans 13 amino acids. Trimming left V 3 bases short and J 2 bases short, with 6 bases between. This CDR3 is CATSSPNTDTQYF. The CDR3 bases are TGTGCCACCAGCAGCCCCAACACAGATACGCAGTATTTT.

The chain has TRBV30 and TRBJ2-5; either TRBD1 or TRBD2 may fit D (5 bases each). The CDR3 sequence is 12 residues long. V lost 3 bases to trimming and J lost 5 bases, with 10 bases between them. CDR1 GTSNPN and CDR2 SVGIG come from the germline V gene (reference sequence). CDR3 in DNA: TGTGCCTGGAGGCTTGAGGGGGAGACCCAGTACTTC. Amino acids: CAWRLEGETQYF.

The chain is built from TRBV7-4 and TRBJ2-5; no definite D call. This CDR3 has 13 amino acids. The V end was cut by 1 base, the J end by 1 base, with 4 bases between. The V gene's germline CDR1 is SGHVT and CDR2 SQSDAQ. The CDR3 DNA reads TGTGCCAGCAGCTTAGTGGCCCAAGAGACCCAGTACTTC. Amino acids: CASSLVAQETQYF.

This clonotype was seen many times. The genes are TRBV7-9 and TRBJ1-4; D is possibly TRBD1 (6 bases). CDR3 length: 13 residues. Germline V gene sequence: CDR1 SEHNR, CDR2 FQNEAQ (reference sequence). V lost 11 bases, J lost 4 bases, and 14 bases lay in between. CDR3 sequence: CAGGPDGNEKLFF. CDR3 nucleotide sequence: TGTGCCGGGGGCCCAGACGGTAATGAAAAACTGTTTTTT.

The chain carries TRBV29-1 and TRBJ1-2, with D possibly matching TRBD1 (5 bases). The CDR3 length is 14 residues. The germline gives CDR1 SQVTM, CDR2 ANQGSEA. Trimming stripped 7 bases from V and 2 bases from J, with 17 bases between. CDR3 sequence reads: CSALPGELNYGYTF. The CDR3 DNA sequence: TGCAGCGCCCTCCCGGGGGAATTGAACTATGGCTACACCTTC.

This clonotype was seen only a few times. This chain joins TRBV3-1 and TRBJ2-2; 7 positions agree with TRBD1. The germline gives CDR1 LGHDT, CDR2 YNNKEL (reference sequence). J was trimmed by 3 bases and V by 4 bases; bases with no gene match: 8. This CDR3 region has 16 residues. The CDR3 loop is CASSPLDRRDTGELFF. The DNA of the CDR3 is TGTGCCAGCAGCCCCCTGGACAGGCGGGACACCGGGGAGCTGTTTTTT.

J is TRBJ2-3 and V is TRBV24-1; 9 bases match TRBD2. The CDR3 is made up of 17 amino acids. Trimming cost V 2 bases and J 6 bases; bases outside gene matches: 11. Germline loops: CDR1 KGHDR, CDR2 SFDVKD. CDR3 protein: CATSDSSGRGGRDTQYF. DNA of the CDR3: TGTGCCACCAGTGATTCGAGTGGGCGGGGGGGCCGTGATACGCAGTATTTT.

A note on this clonotype: A much larger clone lies a single base off, so this may be a read error. The rearrangement links TRBV5-1 to TRBJ1-1; 9 bases align to TRBD1. The CDR3 consists of 15 residues. Germline V gene data show CDR1 as SGHRS and CDR2 as YFSETQ. DNA for the CDR3: TGCGCCAGCAGCTTTAGACAGGGGGGTAACACTGAAGCTTGCTTT. This gives the protein CASSFRQGGNTEACF.

This chain links TRBV5-1 with TRBJ1-2, with a possible D match to TRBD1 (5 bases). This CDR3 contains 15 residues. Germline V gene data show CDR1 as SGHRS and CDR2 as YFSETQ. V was clipped by 4 bases and J by 4 bases, with 17 bases between them. CDR3 sequence: CASSPRTGGGYGYTF. The CDR3 nucleotides read TGCGCCAGCAGCCCAAGGACGGGGGGGGGCTATGGCTACACCTTC.

This chain uses TRBV11-2 with TRBJ2-2, with TRBD2 identical over 12 bases. V shed 0 bases, J shed 5 bases, and the junction held 13 bases outside the gene matches. The germline gives CDR1 SGHAT, CDR2 FQNNGV. The CDR3 runs 20 residues. CDR3 nucleotides: TGTGCCAGCAGCTTAGAAGGGACGGGCCTGACTAGCGGGAGAACCGGGGAGCTGTTTTTT. Translating it yields CASSLEGTGLTSGRTGELFF.